Listed below are T cell receptor beta chains from one sample, sequenced in a study of cytomegalovirus exposure and HLA in healthy donors. Profiled with immunoSEQ multiplex PCR; TCRdb holds only in-frame clones, not every one. The sample contains 150,000 to 200,000 clones, about three quarters of which appear only once. The specimen sequenced was PBMCs. The receptors originated from a woman in her thirties or forties in good health and CMV-seronegative. CDR3s include the opening cysteine and the closing phenylalanine or tryptophan. Fields, in order: V gene, clone size, D gene, J gene, CDR3 DNA, CDR3 protein. A D gene is named only where the DNA matches it firmly. Size is omitted from some rows. Given values are once, few, many or a class for expanded clones.

TRBV19	NA	TRBD2	TRBJ2-4	TGTGCCAGTAGTAAACTAGCGGGAACCAAAAACATTCAGTACTTC	CASSKLAGTKNIQYF
TRBV5-4	NA	NA	TRBJ1-1	TGTGCCAGCAGCTTGTCCTCCGGGGTCACTGAAGCTTTCTTT	CASSLSSGVTEAFF
TRBV7-9	NA	NA	TRBJ2-7	TGTTCCAGCAGCCACAAAGGGTCGGAGGCCCAGTACTTC	CSSSHKGSEAQYF
TRBV4-2	NA	NA	TRBJ1-3	TGTGCCAGCAGCCAAGAGGTAGGGGGTGGAAACACCATATATTTT	CASSQEVGGGNTIYF
TRBV5-4	NA	NA	TRBJ1-2	TGTGCCAGCAGCTCAACAGGCGCTAACTATGGCTACACCTTC	CASSSTGANYGYTF
TRBV7-2	NA	TRBD1	TRBJ1-2	TGTGCCAGCAGCCCTGCAACCGGGACAGACCTTCATGGCTACACCTTC	CASSPATGTDLHGYTF
TRBV5-1	NA	TRBD1	TRBJ2-1	TGCGCCAGCAGCTCTACAGGGGGTGGCTATGAGCAGTTCTTC	CASSSTGGGYEQFF
TRBV5-1	NA	TRBD2	TRBJ2-7	TGCGCCAGCAGCCCAGCGGGAAGCTACGAGCAGTACTTC	CASSPAGSYEQYF
TRBV29-1	NA	TRBD1	TRBJ1-2	TGCAGCGTCCTGACAGGGGGTGGCTACACCTTC	CSVLTGGGYTF
TRBV11-2	NA	NA	TRBJ2-5	TGTGCCAGCAGTTCGCTGACAGAAGGGGGGACCCAGTACTTC	CASSSLTEGGTQYF
TRBV11-2	NA	NA	TRBJ1-1	TGTGCCAGCAGCTTAGGGGACTGGCCACCCAAGGAATTCTACACTGAAGCTTTCTTT	CASSLGDWPPKEFYTEAFF
TRBV28	NA	NA	TRBJ2-5	TGTGCCAGCACAGTACTAGAAGCTGGGAAGACCCAGTACTTC	CASTVLEAGKTQYF
TRBV5-6	NA	TRBD1	TRBJ1-2	TGTGCCAGCAGCTTGGCCGACAGGGGTGGCTATGGCTACACCTTC	CASSLADRGGYGYTF
TRBV19	NA	NA	TRBJ1-4	TGTGCCAGTAGTAACTTAGGGGGTAATGAAAAACTGTTTTTT	CASSNLGGNEKLFF
TRBV12-5	NA	TRBD2	TRBJ2-1	TGTGCTAGTGGTTTGACGGGACTAGCGGGAGGGAGCTCCTACAATGAGCAGTTCTTC	CASGLTGLAGGSSYNEQFF
TRBV29-1	NA	NA	TRBJ1-4	TGCAGCGTTGAGGAGACCGAGGCTGAAAAACTGTTTTTT	CSVEETEAEKLFF
TRBV4-1	NA	NA	TRBJ1-3	TGCGCCAGCAGCCAACCCCAGGCAACTGGAAACACCATATATTTT	CASSQPQATGNTIYF
TRBV5-4	few	NA	TRBJ1-1	TGTGCCAGCAGCTTAACAGGCCTAAACACTGAAGCTTTCTTT	CASSLTGLNTEAFF
TRBV7-9	once	NA	TRBJ1-1	TGTGCCAGCAGCGCCGGTGAGGGCGGGATCGGGGCTTTCTTT	CASSAGEGGIGAFF
TRBV2	few	NA	TRBJ2-4	TGTGCCAGCAGTGAATTAGAAGGGGGTGGAAACATTCAGTACTTC	CASSELEGGGNIQYF
TRBV15	few	NA	TRBJ2-5	TGTGCCACCAGCAGGAGTCTAGCTGCCGAAGAGACCCAGTACTTC	CATSRSLAAEETQYF
TRBV7-9	few	TRBD2	TRBJ2-7	TGTGCCAGCAGCTTAGGCGCTAGCGGGAGCATTCACGAGCAGTACTTC	CASSLGASGSIHEQYF
TRBV30	NA	TRBD1	TRBJ1-6	TGTGCCTGGAGTCCCTTGACGGGACAGGGGAATTCACCCCTCCACTTT	CAWSPLTGQGNSPLHF
TRBV4-3	NA	NA	TRBJ1-4	TGCGCCAGCAGCCAAGATTTGGGAGAGGGTAATGAAAAACTGTTTTTT	CASSQDLGEGNEKLFF
TRBV7-3	NA	TRBD2	TRBJ2-1	TGTGCCAGCAGCCATCCTAGCGGGAGGGCCGTTGAGCAGTTCTTC	CASSHPSGRAVEQFF
TRBV18	NA	NA	TRBJ2-2	TGTGCCAGCTCCTTTTCTATAGCGGAGAACACCGGGGAGCTGTTTTTT	CASSFSIAENTGELFF
TRBV7-2	NA	TRBD1	TRBJ2-7	TGTGCCAGCAGTTCCAAAACAGGGGGGCTATACGAGCAGTACTTC	CASSSKTGGLYEQYF
TRBV5-1	NA	TRBD1	TRBJ2-3	TGCGCCAGCGCGACAGGGGATAGCACAGATACGCAGTATTTT	CASATGDSTDTQYF